This T cell receptor beta chain was captured by sequencing in a study of graft-versus-host responses after intestinal transplantation (TCRdb year 2021). Regarding the complete study: The transplants that recipients got were multivisceral, liver-intestinal, or isolated intestinal. Donor T cell macrochimerism was defined as a peak of at least 4% donor T cells among recipient peripheral blood mononuclear cells. Alloreactive clones were identified by sequencing pre-transplant mixed lymphocyte reaction products and comparing these products with unstimulated pre-transplant donor and recipient T cells. All recipients received anti-thymocyte globulin induction followed by maintenance tacrolimus and steroids for approximately 3 years. A cohort of about 26 intestinal transplant recipients, including one retransplant, was enrolled, and a few patients lacking pretransplant specimens were excluded. Instead of going to the commercial service, samples from a few later patients were sequenced in-house on an Illumina MiSeq and processed with MiXCR. Bulk TCR-beta CDR3 sequencing was used to track graft-versus-host and host-versus-graft alloreactive T cell clones in the graft, circulation and bone marrow after intestinal transplantation.

The library was prepared using the immunoSEQ multiplex PCR assay. For most patients, genomic DNA was isolated using the Qiagen DNeasy Blood and Tissue Kit and was shipped frozen to Adaptive Biotechnologies for TCR sequencing. High-throughput TCR-beta CDR3 sequencing of genomic DNA from most patients was performed by Adaptive Biotechnologies. Turning to the authors' computational methods: Adaptive's ImmunoSEQ software supplied the TCR sequencing data for approximately 18 patients, while MiXCR and VDJtools were used to process a few other patients. To correct CD4 versus CD8 sorting errors, sequences present in both subsets at a frequency ratio below 5:1 were removed. CDR3 nucleotide sequences shared between donor and recipient were removed because their origin could not be assigned. Alloreactive clones required at least 2-fold expansion over unstimulated cells and minimum CFSE-low frequency of 0.002% (template counts) or 0.001% (read counts). A clone was considered mappable if detected in the sequenced pre-transplant spleen, lymph node, or MLR CFSE-low populations of the donor or recipient. Cumulative frequency of alloreactive clones was calculated as a percentage of all sequences weighted by copy number. The source is immuneACCESS, and TCRdb retained only in-frame sequences with V and J called. Part of the clones is not carried over; for the studies checked, unresolved V genes explain less than half of this, and the remainder is unexplained. The DNA was the basis for D and trimming; V, J and clone size are from that table. This sample gives some 96,000 clones in total; roughly 84% of them show up just once. The ten largest clones add up to more than 0.75% of the sample.

What the work shows at the level of the full study, not this receptor alone: Early after transplant, declines in HvG clones were associated with peak levels of circulating GvH clones. In the allografts of patients with donor T cell macrochimerism, GvH to HvG T cell clonal ratios were high. The relatively low number and heterogeneity of intestinal transplant patients limited the conclusions. GvH clones were found in recipient bone marrow, and some of the GvH clones appeared earlier in ileal mucosa or blood, which is consistent with an intestinal mucosal origin.

About this clone itself: Its antigen is not yet known. No much larger clonotype is one base removed from it; base qualities were not supplied.

CDR1 and CDR2, looked up from the germline V gene (reference sequence), are MNHEY and SMNVEV. The V and J ends are trimmed by 6 bases and 2 bases, leaving 14 bases between them. Measured from the cysteine to the phenylalanine, the CDR3 is 16 residues long. The retained sequence is limited to the CDR3, 48 bases, with the frame set at the first base. Explained via the paper, the time point label denotes: cells obtained before transplantation from donor or recipient. CD3+CD4+ and CD3+CD8+ populations were FACS-sorted from unstimulated pre-transplant donor and recipient cells taken from spleen or lymph nodes.

The sample consisted of unstimulated CD4+ T cells sorted from spleen or lymph node cells, taken before transplant. The receptor was isolated from a human donor who was the organ donor for an intestinal transplant. In this chain, TRBV27 is recombined with TRBJ2-6, with the D assignment possibly TRBD1 or TRBD2, given 6 matching bases for each. CDR3 loop: CASRLGGGTGANVLTF. In nucleotides, the sequence is TGTGCCAGCAGATTGGGGGGCGGGACTGGGGCCAACGTCCTGACTTTC.